The text below deals with one TCR beta chain. Other DNA sequences in this sample translate to the same CDR3. The data derive from a study of blood T cell repertoires in COVID-19. The wider study: Acute-phase and convalescent COVID-19 samples originated in the United States, Italy and Spain. T cells, B-cell-depleted T cells, or PBMCs supplied cDNA or gDNA.

With 0 bases clipped from V and 0 bases from J, the junction kept 3 bases outside the gene matches. The CDR3 spans 16 residues. Germline assignment: CDR1 SGHRS and CDR2 YFSETQ. In the authors' workflow: Quantification of nucleated cells was approximated via reference gene primer amplification. Measured with immunoSEQ multiplex PCR; TCRdb has only the in-frame clones, and not every one. The V and J calls and clone size come from that table; D and trimming were worked out from the DNA. This sample has some 90,000 clones, with 80% found just once. The sequencing input was peripheral blood. The sequence was collected from a woman in her 70s with acute or convalescent COVID-19. The V gene is TRBV5-1, the J gene TRBJ2-1; TRBD2 agrees at 7 bases. CDR3 sequence reads: CASSLAGGSSYNEQFF. CDR3 DNA sequence: TGCGCCAGCAGCTTGGCCGGCGGGAGCTCCTACAATGAGCAGTTCTTC.